This TCR beta chain emerged from a study of T cell repertoires in cytomegalovirus infection. About the study: HLA-C-restricted CMV epitopes, recently identified, and well-studied HLA-B-restricted ones were used by the study. Matching HLA type and CMV infection were both indicated by public TCR beta signatures.

TCRdb called the reads again in MiXCR, with one record for every CDR3 protein. Among 550,000 to 700,000 distinct CDR3 sequences listed, over 35% were seen once. Findings and limits, study-wide: Identification of carriers of CMV plus the relevant HLA was achieved through cumulative public TCR beta family frequency. HLA-C-restricted CMV clonotypes gave the most frequent clonotype in two of eight donors.

As regards this clonotype: Its target is not known.

With V trimmed by 5 bases and J by 6 bases, 7 bases remained unmatched. The CDR3 is made up of 15 amino acids. Germline V lookup: CDR1 SGHTA, CDR2 FQGNSA. The chain links TRBV7-2 to TRBJ2-1, with 10 bases aligning to TRBD2. The specimen was cultured PBMCs, collected from culture after CMV antigen stimulation. This clonotype was obtained from a human donor in good health (CMV status not recorded). Some clones in this sample may be carry-over from other donors' samples. The CDR3 here is CASSLSGRAGNEQFF. The DNA for the CDR3 is TGTGCCAGCAGCCTCAGCGGGAGGGCCGGCAATGAGCAGTTCTTC.